A selection of T cell receptor beta chains follows, all from one sample in a study of metastatic and nonmetastatic thyroid tumors. TCRdb re-called the PCR reads with MiXCR. The profile shows about 93,000 clones, about 12% of them singletons. The sample comprised blood. All receptors come from a female donor with papillary thyroid cancer or a benign thyroid nodule (not recorded which). Some clones in this sample may be carry-over from other donors' samples. Both conserved end residues are part of each CDR3. D genes are given only for firm matches. Size tells how often a clone was seen (once, few, many) or the class of an expanded clone, and some rows leave it out.

j_call,d_call,clone_size,v_call,cdr3_aa,cdr3_nt
TRBJ2-7,TRBD1,many,TRBV9,CASSEGQGGAGYEQYF,TGTGCCAGCAGCGAGGGACAGGGGGGCGCGGGCTACGAGCAGTACTTC
TRBJ2-6,.,few,TRBV19,CAGSAGANVLTF,TGTGCCGGCAGTGCTGGGGCCAACGTCCTGACTTTC
TRBJ2-2,TRBD1,many,TRBV6-1,CASRDRVNTGELFF,TGTGCCAGCAGGGACAGGGTGAACACCGGGGAGCTGTTTTTT
TRBJ1-2,.,few,TRBV6-1,CASSPAGTSGYTF,TGTGCCAGTAGTCCCGCCGGTACGAGTGGCTACACCTTC
TRBJ2-7,.,many,TRBV6-1,CASSLSAQASYEQYF,TGTGCCAGCAGTTTGTCGGCTCAAGCCTCCTACGAGCAGTACTTC
TRBJ1-4,.,few,TRBV15,CATSTPGLNEKLFF,TGTGCCACCAGCACACCGGGACTCAATGAAAAACTGTTTTTT
TRBJ2-7,TRBD1,.,TRBV6-4,CASSPLGAIPGPRDSITKEQYF,TGTGCCAGCAGTCCATTAGGGGCCATCCCGGGGCCCCGGGACAGTATTACGAAAGAGCAGTACTTC
TRBJ2-1,TRBD2,many,TRBV19,CASSTNRRTSGGAYNEQFF,TGTGCCAGTAGTACTAACCGTCGGACTAGCGGGGGTGCCTACAATGAGCAGTTCTTC
TRBJ2-7,.,many,TRBV7-2,CASSGGPYEQYF,TGTGCCAGCAGCGGTGGGCCCTACGAGCAGTACTTC
TRBJ1-2,.,many,TRBV4-1,CASSPTGTENYGYTF,TGCGCCAGCAGCCCGACGGGGACGGAAAACTATGGCTACACCTTC
TRBJ2-7,.,few,TRBV12-5,CASGLAPGQDLSYEQYF,TGTGCTAGTGGTTTGGCCCCTGGGCAGGACCTTTCCTACGAGCAGTACTTC
TRBJ1-1,.,many,TRBV2,CASSPFMNTEAFF,TGTGCCAGCAGCCCATTCATGAACACTGAAGCTTTCTTT
TRBJ2-1,TRBD1,.,TRBV19,CASSEDPGGEQFF,TGTGCCAGTAGTGAGGACCCAGGGGGTGAGCAGTTCTTC
TRBJ2-7,.,.,TRBV27,CASSSYSYEQYF,TGTGCCAGCAGTTCGTATTCCTACGAGCAGTACTTC
TRBJ2-7,.,many,TRBV6-1,CASSVEDGVHEQYF,TGTGCCAGCAGTGTAGAGGATGGAGTCCACGAGCAGTACTTC
TRBJ2-7,.,.,TRBV3-1,CASSQYGYEQYF,TGTGCCAGCAGCCAATACGGGTACGAGCAGTACTTC
TRBJ1-3,TRBD1,many,TRBV28,CASSTHTRGRDGNTIYF,TGTGCCAGCAGTACGCACACCAGGGGGCGCGACGGAAACACCATATATTTT
TRBJ1-1,TRBD1,many,TRBV2,CASATGVNTEAFF,TGTGCCAGCGCAACAGGGGTGAACACTGAAGCTTTCTTT
TRBJ2-7,.,many,TRBV6-2/TRBV6-3,CASSYSDGYEQYF,TGTGCCAGCAGTTACTCGGACGGCTACGAGCAGTACTTC
TRBJ2-2,TRBD2,many,TRBV5-1,CASSLGASGNSGTGELFF,TGCGCCAGCAGCTTGGGGGCTAGCGGGAACTCTGGCACCGGGGAGCTGTTTTTT
TRBJ2-1,.,many,TRBV3-1,CASSPSGGSYNEQFF,TGTGCCAGCAGCCCAAGTGGGGGATCCTACAATGAGCAGTTCTTC
TRBJ1-4,.,many,TRBV5-1,CASSLVSGTNEKLFF,TGCGCCAGCAGCTTGGTTTCAGGGACTAATGAAAAACTGTTTTTT
TRBJ2-3,.,few,TRBV27,CASSLQSTDTQYF,TGTGCCAGCAGTCTTCAAAGCACAGATACGCAGTATTTT
TRBJ1-1,.,many,TRBV28,CASSLSQGITEAFF,TGTGCCAGCAGTTTGTCCCAGGGCATCACTGAAGCTTTCTTT
TRBJ1-2,.,many,TRBV28,CASSYRGGYTF,TGTGCCAGCAGTTATCGGGGTGGCTACACCTTC
TRBJ2-3,TRBD2,many,TRBV20-1,CSARRSSGRTDTQYF,TGCAGTGCTAGGCGCTCTAGCGGGAGGACAGATACGCAGTATTTT
TRBJ1-1,.,many,TRBV7-2,CASSLQGNTEAFF,TGTGCCAGCAGCCTGCAGGGGAACACTGAAGCTTTCTTT
TRBJ2-1,TRBD1,many,TRBV19,CASSIRPGQGINEQFF,TGTGCCAGTAGTATCCGCCCGGGACAGGGAATTAATGAGCAGTTCTTC
TRBJ2-5,.,many,TRBV20-1,CSARDVGTVKETQYF,TGCAGTGCTAGAGACGTCGGTACCGTCAAAGAGACCCAGTACTTC
TRBJ1-2,.,many,TRBV11-2,CASSKNRDRGYTF,TGTGCCAGCAGCAAGAACAGGGATCGTGGCTACACCTTC
TRBJ1-2,TRBD1,.,TRBV5-1,CASSPSGTVFYGYTF,TGCGCCAGCAGCCCATCCGGGACAGTGTTCTATGGCTACACCTTC
TRBJ2-2,TRBD2,.,TRBV4-2,CASSPRLAGAYLANTGELFF,TGTGCCAGTAGCCCCAGACTAGCGGGAGCCTATCTCGCGAACACCGGGGAGCTGTTTTTT
TRBJ1-5,.,many,TRBV28,CATEQGGGNQPQHF,TGTGCCACCGAACAGGGAGGTGGCAATCAGCCCCAGCATTTT
TRBJ1-2,TRBD1,many,TRBV19,CASSPRPGQGARSGYTF,TGTGCCAGTAGTCCCCGACCGGGACAGGGGGCAAGGTCTGGCTACACCTTC
TRBJ2-7,.,.,TRBV27,CASRPRGVGYEQYF,TGTGCCAGCAGGCCGCGGGGAGTGGGCTACGAGCAGTACTTC
TRBJ2-7,.,few,TRBV6-2/TRBV6-3,CASSPRTGFTYEQYF,TGTGCCAGCAGTCCCCGAACAGGGTTCACCTACGAGCAGTACTTC
TRBJ2-2,TRBD2,many,TRBV4-2,CASSQRGRIPGGPNTGELFF,TGTGCCAGCAGCCAGCGGGGACGGATACCGGGGGGGCCGAACACCGGGGAGCTGTTTTTT
TRBJ2-4,.,many,TRBV5-4,CASTVGGSGIQYF,TGTGCCAGCACCGTGGGGGGTTCGGGCATTCAGTACTTC
TRBJ2-7,.,.,TRBV7-2,CASSLDWGPAEQYF,TGTGCCAGCAGCTTAGATTGGGGACCGGCCGAGCAGTACTTC
TRBJ1-6,TRBD1,once,TRBV24-1,CATSDLHIPQGWSVVYNSPLHF,TGTGCCACCAGTGATTTGCACATACCACAGGGGTGGTCCGTGGTCTATAATTCACCCCTCCACTTT
TRBJ2-5,.,many,TRBV12-3/TRBV12-4,CASSLGARGGETQYF,TGTGCCAGCAGTTTAGGGGCCCGAGGAGGAGAGACCCAGTACTTC
TRBJ2-1,TRBD1,.,TRBV20-1,CSARRDPGQGFEQFF,TGCAGTGCTAGACGTGATCCGGGACAGGGGTTTGAGCAGTTCTTC
TRBJ1-1,TRBD1,many,TRBV6-2/TRBV6-3,CASSYWGQGEAFF,TGTGCCAGCAGTTACTGGGGACAGGGTGAGGCTTTCTTT
TRBJ1-1,.,.,TRBV6-1,CAGTPLWNTEAFF,TGTGCCGGCACCCCCCTATGGAACACCGAAGCTTTCTTT
TRBJ1-6,.,.,TRBV27,CASSFGGAYNSPLHF,TGTGCCAGCAGTTTTGGGGGGGCCTATAATTCACCCCTCCACTTT
TRBJ2-7,.,many,TRBV7-2,CASSAAGPMSYEQYF,TGTGCCAGCAGCGCTGCAGGACCGATGTCCTACGAGCAGTACTTC
TRBJ2-2,.,.,TRBV15,CATSIVPYTSTGELFF,TGTGCCACCAGCATAGTCCCGTACACCAGCACCGGGGAGCTGTTTTTT
TRBJ2-3,.,many,TRBV30,CAARWGILGDTQYF,TGTGCCGCCAGATGGGGCATCCTTGGGGATACGCAGTATTTT
TRBJ2-1,TRBD2,.,TRBV5-5,CASSFGLAGGDEQFF,TGTGCCAGCAGCTTCGGACTAGCGGGAGGGGATGAGCAGTTCTTC
TRBJ1-5,.,many,TRBV6-5,CASSYFMGEGNQPQHF,TGTGCCAGCAGTTACTTTATGGGGGAGGGCAATCAGCCCCAGCATTTT
TRBJ2-2,TRBD1,many,TRBV12-3/TRBV12-4,CASSRGQGSGGELFF,TGTGCCAGCAGTCGAGGACAGGGGTCGGGCGGGGAGCTGTTTTTT
TRBJ2-1,.,many,TRBV11-2,CASRKSWEINEQFF,TGTGCCAGCAGAAAAAGTTGGGAGATCAATGAGCAGTTCTTC
TRBJ2-3,.,many,TRBV7-6,CASSLAGQSTDTQYF,TGTGCCAGCAGCCTCGCGGGACAGAGCACAGATACGCAGTATTTT
TRBJ2-5,.,many,TRBV7-6,CASSQGPETQYF,TGTGCCAGCAGCCAAGGGCCTGAGACCCAGTACTTC